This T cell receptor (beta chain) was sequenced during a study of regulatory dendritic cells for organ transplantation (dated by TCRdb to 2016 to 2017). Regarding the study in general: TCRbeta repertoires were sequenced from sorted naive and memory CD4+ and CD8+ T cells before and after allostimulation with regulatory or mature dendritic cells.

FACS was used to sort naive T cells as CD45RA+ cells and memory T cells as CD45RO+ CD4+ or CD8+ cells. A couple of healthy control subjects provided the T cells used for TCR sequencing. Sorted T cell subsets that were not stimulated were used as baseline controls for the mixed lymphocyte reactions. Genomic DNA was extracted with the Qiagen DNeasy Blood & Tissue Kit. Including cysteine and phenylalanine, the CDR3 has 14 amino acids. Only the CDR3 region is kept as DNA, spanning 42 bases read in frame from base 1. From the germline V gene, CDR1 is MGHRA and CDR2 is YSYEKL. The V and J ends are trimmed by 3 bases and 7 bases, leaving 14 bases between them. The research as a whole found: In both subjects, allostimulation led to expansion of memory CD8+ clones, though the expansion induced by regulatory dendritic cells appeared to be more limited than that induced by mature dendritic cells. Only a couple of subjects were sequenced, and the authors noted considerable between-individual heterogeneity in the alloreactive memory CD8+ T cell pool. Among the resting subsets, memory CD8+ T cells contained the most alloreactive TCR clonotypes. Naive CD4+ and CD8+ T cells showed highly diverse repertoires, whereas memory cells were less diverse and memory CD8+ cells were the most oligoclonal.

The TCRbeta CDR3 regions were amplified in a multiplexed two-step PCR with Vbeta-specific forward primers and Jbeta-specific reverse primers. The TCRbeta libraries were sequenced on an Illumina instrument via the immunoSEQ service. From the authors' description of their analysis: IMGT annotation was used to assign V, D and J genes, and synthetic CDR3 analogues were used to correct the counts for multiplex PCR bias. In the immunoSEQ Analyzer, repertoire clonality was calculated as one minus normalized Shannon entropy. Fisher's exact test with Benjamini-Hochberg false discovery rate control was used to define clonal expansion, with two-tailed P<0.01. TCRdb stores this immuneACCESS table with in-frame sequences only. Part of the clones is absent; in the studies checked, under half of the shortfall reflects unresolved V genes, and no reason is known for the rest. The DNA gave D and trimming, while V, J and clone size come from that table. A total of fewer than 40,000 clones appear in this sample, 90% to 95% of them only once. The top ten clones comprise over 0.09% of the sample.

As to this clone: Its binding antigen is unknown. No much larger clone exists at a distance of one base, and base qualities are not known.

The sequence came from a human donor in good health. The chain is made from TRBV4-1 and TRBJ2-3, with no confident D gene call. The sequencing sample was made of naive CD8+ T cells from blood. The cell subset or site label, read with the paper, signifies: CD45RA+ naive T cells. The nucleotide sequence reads TGCGCCAGCAGCCACTTAAGAGGCGAAAATACGCAGTATTTT. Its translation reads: CASSHLRGENTQYF.